Below, 19 T cell receptor beta chains from the same sample are listed, as sequenced in a study of T cells in Graves' hyperthyroidism and ophthalmopathy (dated by TCRdb to the late 2010s). The protocol used for the library was multiplex PCR. Sequenced using an Illumina HiSeq 2000. The TCR beta CDR3 regions were amplified from RNA transcripts. A first-round RT-PCR of the TCR CDR3 used the HTBI primer set with the Qiagen OneStep RT-PCR kit. In-frame beta chains were kept once TCRdb had trimmed the public reads at Q25 with fastp and called clones with MiXCR. Each record represents a unique CDR3 protein, reported with the most common genes and DNA among its rows. A total of roughly 200,000 distinct CDR3 sequences appear in this sample, about a sixth of them only once. Clones ranked in the top ten supply about 50% of the sample. The sequencing sample was made of blood. These receptors all come from a woman between 50 and 59 years old with Graves' hyperthyroidism.

This chain links TRBV6-1 with TRBJ1-1; no firm D call. The CDR3 has 16 amino acids. Germline-derived CDR1 and CDR2 are MNHNS and SASEGT. The V gene lost 8 bases and the J gene lost 0 bases, with 19 bases spanning the gap. The CDR3 region has the DNA TGTGCCAGCGGTCTCAGTGATCGAGAGGTGAACACTGAAGCTTTCTTT. Its translation: CASGLSDREVNTEAFF.

The chain joins TRBV9 to TRBJ2-2, with D possibly TRBD2 on 6 matching bases. The CDR3 has 14 residues. Germline CDR1 reads SGDLS; CDR2 reads YYNGEE. The V end lost 4 bases, the J end lost 9 bases, and 16 bases lay between the germline ends. The CDR3 coding sequence is TGTGCCAGCAGCCTGCGGGACGCTGGGAGGGAGCTGTTTTTT. Translated: CASSLRDAGRELFF. Supplemented by reference TRBV9 and TRBJ2-2, the full variable domain reads DSGVTQTPKHLITATGQRVTLRCSPRSGDLSVYWYQQSLDQGLQFLIQYYNGEERAKGNILERFSAQQFPDLHSELNLSSLELGDSALYFCASSLRDAGRELFFGEGSRLTVL.

A word on this clonotype: A much larger clone sits a single nucleotide away, making a read error possible. The CDR3 carries no conserved terminal phenylalanine or tryptophan, so it likely arises from a read error. The chain uses TRBV28 and TRBJ1-2, with a possible D match to TRBD1 (5 bases). CDR1 MDHEN and CDR2 SYDVKM come from the germline V gene. The V and J ends lost 3 bases and 6 bases respectively, with 11 bases between them. This CDR3 spans 13 amino acids. CDR3 loop: CASSFSWGDGYTS. In nucleotides, the CDR3 is TGTGCCAGCAGTTTCTCATGGGGGGATGGCTACACCTCC.

At least ten counts were recorded for this clonotype. This chain links TRBV2 with TRBJ1-1; tentative D call: TRBD1 (6 bases). Germline CDR1 and CDR2: SNHLY and FYNNEI. The V and J ends lost 4 bases and 0 bases respectively, with 9 bases between them. CDR3 length: 14 residues. CDR3 coding DNA: TGTGCCAGCAGTGTTTCAGGGGTGAACACTGAAGCTTTCTTT. Translated: CASSVSGVNTEAFF.

Regarding this clonotype: Relative to the germline gene, one junction end is altered; a read error may explain this. This sequence joins TRBV6-1 and TRBJ1-6; D remains unclear. This CDR3 is 11 amino acids long. The germline gives CDR1 MNHNS, CDR2 SASEGT. The CDR3 DNA reads as TGTGCCAGCAGCGAAGGACTAACCCTCCACTTT. It yields the protein CASSEGLTLHF.

Ten or more counts support this clonotype. The chain links TRBV5-5 to TRBJ2-5; D call uncertain. Trimming cost V 1 base and J 1 base, with 23 bases left between them. The CDR3 is made up of 19 amino acids. CDR1 is SGHKS, CDR2 YYEKEE, per germline (reference sequence). CDR3 sequence: CASSLFALGTADSQETQYF. The CDR3 coding sequence is TGTGCCAGCAGCTTGTTCGCATTGGGCACAGCCGACTCCCAAGAGACCCAGTACTTC.

This clonotype was seen repeatedly, ten times or more. The chain uses TRBV20-1 and TRBJ1-1, with 11 bases that match TRBD1. V was clipped by 3 bases and J by 5 bases; unmatched bases: 2. This CDR3 contains 13 residues. Germline CDR1 and CDR2: DFQATT and SNEGSKA (reference sequence). The CDR3 coding sequence is TGCAGTGCTAGTTGGGACAGGGGGACTGAAGCTTTCTTT. Its protein product is CSASWDRGTEAFF.

The chain employs TRBV19 and TRBJ1-1; the D gene is possibly TRBD1 (6 bases). Germline-derived CDR1 and CDR2 are LNHDA and SQIVND (reference sequence). With 0 bases removed from V and 4 bases from J, the gap between germline ends came to 6 bases. The CDR3 totals 13 residues. CDR3 sequence (DNA): TGTGCCAGTAGTATAGACAGGGGCACTGAAGCTTTCTTT. It translates to CASSIDRGTEAFF.

In its sample, this clonotype was seen many times. The rearrangement uses TRBV11-3 and TRBJ2-3, with D maybe TRBD2 (6 bases). The V end was cut by 5 bases, the J end by 0 bases, with 15 bases between. CDR1 and CDR2 from the germline V gene are SGHNT and YENEEA. CDR3 length equals 16 residues. CDR3 in amino acids: CASSPSKGLSTDTQYF. The CDR3 coding sequence is TGTGCCAGCAGCCCGTCTAAGGGACTGAGCACAGATACGCAGTATTTT.

There are a few counts of this clonotype. The rearrangement joins TRBV20-1 to TRBJ1-3; D gene unclear. Germline V gives CDR1 DFQATT, CDR2 SNEGSKA (reference sequence). V lost 1 base, J lost 3 bases, and 4 bases lay in between. The CDR3 is 12 residues long. The CDR3 bases are TGCAGTGCTAGAGGGAATGGAAACACCATATATTTT. Its protein product is CSARGNGNTIYF.

The sample holds a few counts of this clonotype. J is TRBJ2-3 and V is TRBV5-6; 15 nucleotides line up with TRBD2. Per the germline V gene, CDR1 is SGHDT and CDR2 is YYEEEE. The CDR3 is made up of 17 amino acids. The trim removed 4 bases at V and 8 bases at J, leaving 11 bases unmatched. CDR3 region: CASSTPAGLAGGGTQYF. The CDR3, as DNA: TGTGCCAGCAGCACCCCGGCGGGACTAGCGGGAGGAGGTACGCAGTATTTT.

This clonotype was counted at least ten times. The V call is TRBV11-1, the J call TRBJ2-5, with 10 bases lining up with TRBD2. CDR3 length equals 16 residues. J gave up 3 bases and V 3 bases, and 7 bases lay outside the gene matches. Germline V lookup: CDR1 SGHAT, CDR2 FQDESV (reference sequence). CDR3 bases: TGTGCCAGCAGCTTGGGGACTAGCGCTGTGGAAGAGACCCAGTACTTC. Its protein is CASSLGTSAVEETQYF. The whole variable domain, filled in from reference TRBV11-1 and TRBJ2-5, reads EAEVAQSPRYKITEKSQAVAFWCDPISGHATLYWYRQILGQGPELLVQFQDESVVDDSQLPKDRFSAERLKGVDSTLKIQPAELGDSAMYLCASSLGTSAVEETQYFGPGTRLLVL.

The chain employs TRBV2 and TRBJ1-2; a weak D match, TRBD1 (6 bases). Germline lookup yields CDR1 SNHLY and CDR2 FYNNEI. CDR3 size: 14 residues. V lost 8 bases to trimming and J lost 2 bases, with 15 bases between them. The CDR3 DNA reads as TGTGCCAGCCAAGCGGGGGGCCGGAACTATGGCTACACCTTC. It is translated as CASQAGGRNYGYTF. The complete variable domain, with remaining parts taken from reference TRBV2 and TRBJ1-2, reads EPEVTQTPSHQVTQMGQEVILRCVPISNHLYFYWYRQILGQKVEFLVSFYNNEISEKSEIFDDQFSVERPDGSNFTLKIRSTKLEDSAMYFCASQAGGRNYGYTFGSGTRLTVV.

This clonotype was seen repeatedly, ten times or more. This chain connects TRBV24-1 to TRBJ1-2; the D is unclear. CDR3 size: 12 residues. The ends were cut back, 3 bases at V and 8 bases at J, with 9 bases in the middle. The V gene's germline CDR1 is KGHDR and CDR2 SFDVKD. The CDR3 loop is CATSDGVRGYTF. DNA for the CDR3: TGTGCCACCAGTGATGGTGTCCGGGGCTACACCTTC.

With respect to this clonotype: Given a much more abundant clone one base away, this may be a read error. This CDR3 is CASGDRVLNAEAFF. CDR3 nucleotide sequence: TGTGCCAGCGGGGACAGGGTATTGAACGCTGAAGCTTTCTTT. The chain carries TRBV2 and TRBJ1-1, with 9 bases fitting TRBD1. The CDR3 is made up of 14 amino acids. Germline values: CDR1 SNHLY, CDR2 FYNNEI.

This clonotype was counted ten times or more. The rearrangement links TRBV20-1 to TRBJ2-7, with 8 bases matching TRBD1. The germline gives CDR1 DFQATT, CDR2 SNEGSKA (reference sequence). This CDR3 contains 14 residues. The junction had 7 bases not matched to a gene; V was cut back by 4 bases and J by 2 bases. This chain's CDR3 is CSATPPGGPYEQYF. DNA of the CDR3: TGCAGTGCTACTCCCCCAGGGGGCCCCTACGAGCAGTACTTC.

This clonotype came up many times. V gene TRBV27 combines with J gene TRBJ2-5; D gene unclear. V dropped 5 bases and J dropped 1 base, with 5 bases sitting between them. Germline loops: CDR1 MNHEY, CDR2 SMNVEV (reference sequence). There are 12 residues in the CDR3. The CDR3 reads CASSPTQETQYF. CDR3 in DNA: TGTGCCAGCAGTCCCACCCAAGAGACCCAGTACTTC.

This clonotype showed up many times. The chain links TRBV29-1 to TRBJ2-7; 8 bases map to TRBD2. Germline V gives CDR1 SQVTM, CDR2 ANQGSEA. This CDR3 region has 12 residues. Trimming at V came to 6 bases and at J to 4 bases, leaving 5 bases not matched to a gene. Here the CDR3 DNA reads TGCAGCGTCAGCGGGAGTCGGTACGAGCAGTACTTC. Translating it yields CSVSGSRYEQYF.

This clonotype was observed many times. The chain employs TRBV13 and TRBJ2-1, with unresolved D. Germline lookup yields CDR1 PRHDT and CDR2 FYEKMQ (reference sequence). The CDR3 loop spans 15 amino acids. The V end lost 6 bases, the J end lost 7 bases, and 19 bases lay between the germline ends. This CDR3 reads CASSRKRLSENEQFF. DNA for the CDR3: TGTGCCAGCAGTAGAAAGAGGCTCTCGGAGAATGAGCAGTTCTTC.